The 31 T cell receptor beta chains below all came from one sample that was sequenced in a study of Tregs in tolerant kidney transplant recipients. The antigens of these receptors remain unknown. Generated by immunoSEQ multiplex PCR, the TCRdb table keeps only in-frame clones and is missing some. The sample has 6,000 or so clones, around 87% seen once. The input for sequencing was Tregs from blood cultured with allogeneic cells, taken before the transplant. The receptor source for this set is a human patient who received a combined kidney and bone marrow transplant.

This clone was detected only once. The J gene is TRBJ2-7, the V gene TRBV5-8; TRBD1 matches at 7 bases. The V gene end was trimmed by 6 bases and the J gene end by 1 base; junction bases not matched to a gene: 13. CDR1 SGHTS and CDR2 YDEGEE come from the germline V gene. The length of the CDR3 is 16 residues. In DNA, the CDR3 is TGTGCCAGCACCCAAACCGGGACAGTCCTTTCCTACGAGCAGTACTTC. This translates into CASTQTGTVLSYEQYF.

V usage is TRBV6-1 and J usage is TRBJ2-3; D not resolved. V was shortened by 2 bases and J by 1 base, with 4 bases between the two germline ends. The CDR3 length is 13 residues. From germline, CDR1 is MNHNS and CDR2 SASEGT. The CDR3: CASSEYGTDTQYF. The CDR3 region has the DNA TGTGCCAGCAGTGAATATGGCACAGATACGCAGTATTTT.

The chain uses TRBV5-1 and TRBJ1-3; the D is unclear. Germline loops: CDR1 SGHRS, CDR2 YFSETQ. The V end lost 4 bases, the J end lost 0 bases, and 14 bases lay between the germline ends. The CDR3 extends over 16 amino acids. The CDR3 here is CASSPLPGFSGNTIYF. CDR3 DNA: TGCGCCAGCAGCCCCCTCCCGGGATTCTCTGGAAACACCATATATTTT.

The chain is built from TRBV10-2 and TRBJ1-2; D is possibly TRBD1 (5 bases). CDR1 and CDR2 from the germline V gene are WSHSY and SAAADI. Trimming took off 6 bases at V and 13 bases at J, with 21 bases between the two ends. This CDR3 region has 13 residues. The DNA of the CDR3 is TGCGCCAGCAGGGGACCGATGCACCCAGACTCCACCTTC. Translation gives CASRGPMHPDSTF.

The J gene is TRBJ1-1, the V gene TRBV5-8, with TRBD1 as a possible D gene (5 bases). Trimming took 7 bases from V and 0 from J, leaving 19 bases between them. This CDR3 has 16 residues. CDR1 is SGHTS, CDR2 YDEGEE, per germline. CDR3 region: CASGDGDIFMNTEAFF. The CDR3, as DNA: TGTGCCAGCGGGGACGGAGACATCTTCATGAACACTGAAGCTTTCTTT.

In this sample, this clone turned up a few times. The V and J genes are TRBV7-2 and TRBJ2-5, with a possible D match to TRBD2 (7 bases). The length of the CDR3 is 15 residues. CDR1 is SGHTA, CDR2 FQGNSA, per germline. V lost 1 base and J 4 bases, leaving 13 bases between the germline ends. CDR3: CASSLGWGGPETQYF. In DNA form, the CDR3 reads TGTGCCAGCAGCTTAGGATGGGGGGGCCCAGAGACCCAGTACTTC.

The chain is built from TRBV5-4 and TRBJ2-7, with D possibly TRBD2 on 6 matching bases. The V and J ends lost 9 bases and 1 base respectively, with 20 bases between them. Germline assignment: CDR1 SGHNT and CDR2 YYREEE (reference sequence). The CDR3 has 15 amino acids. The CDR3 here is CATTPGGGRSYEQYF. The CDR3 coding sequence is TGTGCCACCACACCCGGCGGAGGGAGGTCCTACGAGCAGTACTTC. Complete variable domain (other parts from reference TRBV5-4 and TRBJ2-7): ETGVTQSPTHLIKTRGQQVTLRCSSQSGHNTVSWYQQALGQGPQFIFQYYREEENGRGNFPPRFSGLQFPNYSSELNVNALELDDSALYLCATTPGGGRSYEQYFGPGTRLTVT.

The chain couples TRBV5-1 to TRBJ2-7; TRBD1 matches at 7 bases. The germline V gene encodes CDR1 SGHRS and CDR2 YFSETQ. The CDR3 has 16 amino acids. The trim removed 4 bases at V and 4 bases at J, leaving 14 bases unmatched. CDR3 nucleotides: TGCGCCAGCAGCCCCAGTCGGGACAGCGGTTTTTACGAGCAGTACTTC. Protein sequence: CASSPSRDSGFYEQYF.

The V and J genes are TRBV18 and TRBJ2-2; TRBD1 matches 10 bases. The CDR3 is made up of 15 amino acids. Trimming at V came to 4 bases and at J to 4 bases, leaving 3 bases not matched to a gene. Germline-derived CDR1 and CDR2 are KGHSH and LQKENI. The CDR3: CASSLWTGGTGELFF. The CDR3 DNA reads as TGTGCCAGCTCACTGTGGACAGGGGGCACCGGGGAGCTGTTTTTT.

V is TRBV5-1 and J is TRBJ1-1, with D perhaps TRBD1 (5 bases). Trimming cost V 0 bases and J 4 bases, with 10 bases left between them. CDR3 length: 14 amino acids. Per the germline V gene, CDR1 is SGHRS and CDR2 is YFSETQ. The CDR3 coding sequence is TGCGCCAGCAGCTTGGCGCAGGGCCCCACTGAAGCTTTCTTT. Residues: CASSLAQGPTEAFF.

This rearrangement joins TRBV6-4 to TRBJ1-5; D not resolved. This CDR3 comprises 14 residues. Trimming pared 5 bases from V and 0 bases from J, leaving 8 bases between. Germline CDR1 is MRHNA and CDR2 is SNTAGT. This CDR3 is CASSPQHSNQPQHF. CDR3 DNA: TGTGCCAGCAGTCCACAGCATAGCAATCAGCCCCAGCATTTT.

The chain carries TRBV5-1 and TRBJ2-1, with TRBD2 matching 8 bases. Trimming at V came to 4 bases and at J to 7 bases, leaving 19 bases not matched to a gene. Germline CDR1 is SGHRS and CDR2 is YFSETQ. The CDR3 is 18 amino acids. The CDR3 sequence: CASSSRGGLAGWVNEQFF. The CDR3 DNA reads as TGCGCCAGCAGCAGCCGCGGTGGGCTAGCGGGCTGGGTGAATGAGCAGTTCTTC.

The genes are TRBV19 and TRBJ1-3; D gene ambiguous. Germline-derived CDR1 and CDR2 are LNHDA and SQIVND (reference sequence). The CDR3 extends over 15 amino acids. Trimming cost V 4 bases and J 0 bases, with 10 bases left between them. The CDR3 spells CASSTGLTSGNTIYF. In DNA, the CDR3 is TGTGCCAGTAGTACGGGCCTCACCTCTGGAAACACCATATATTTT. Combining the CDR3 with reference TRBV19 and TRBJ1-3 gives the whole variable domain DGGITQSPKYLFRKEGQNVTLSCEQNLNHDAMYWYRQDPGQGLRLIYYSQIVNDFQKGDIAEGYSVSREKKESFPLTVTSAQKNPTAFYLCASSTGLTSGNTIYFGEGSWLTVV.

The count of this clone is one. The chain recombines TRBV7-8 with TRBJ2-1, with 13 bases matching TRBD2. Germline lookup yields CDR1 SGHVS and CDR2 FQNEAQ. CDR3 length equals 16 residues. V shed 5 bases, J shed 6 bases, and the junction held 7 bases outside the gene matches. The CDR3 DNA is TGTGCCAGCAGCCTCCGACTAGCGGGAGGACGCAATGAGCAGTTCTTC. This encodes CASSLRLAGGRNEQFF.

In nucleotides, the CDR3 is TGCGCCAGCAGCTTGCTAGGGGTCGGCACTGAAGCTTTCTTT. As protein: CASSLLGVGTEAFF. This chain connects TRBV5-1 to TRBJ1-1; D may be TRBD1 (5 bases). Germline loops: CDR1 SGHRS, CDR2 YFSETQ. Between the trimmed V and J ends, which lost 1 base and 4 bases, there was a span of 11 bases. The CDR3 is made up of 14 amino acids.

This sequence joins TRBV30 and TRBJ2-2; D is perhaps TRBD1 or TRBD2 (6 bases each). The V end lost 4 bases, the J end lost 6 bases, and 18 bases lay between the germline ends. CDR3 length: 15 residues. Germline assignment: CDR1 GTSNPN and CDR2 SVGIG (reference sequence). CDR3 amino acids: CAWMDVGGLAGELFF. CDR3 in DNA: TGTGCCTGGATGGACGTAGGGGGGCTGGCCGGGGAGCTGTTTTTT.

This chain uses TRBV6-1 with TRBJ2-5, with D unresolved. The CDR3 runs to 13 residues. Germline V gene data show CDR1 as MNHNS and CDR2 as SASEGT. The V end lost 4 bases, the J end lost 1 base, and 7 bases lay between the germline ends. The CDR3 loop reads CASSGLPQETQYF. In DNA, the CDR3 is TGTGCCAGCAGTGGACTGCCCCAAGAGACCCAGTACTTC.

The chain recombines TRBV6-1 with TRBJ1-5; 7 bases align to TRBD1. Germline V gene lookup returns CDR1 MNHNS and CDR2 SASEGT. This CDR3 is 15 amino acids long. Trimming took 4 bases from V and 0 from J; bases not matched to a gene: 3. The CDR3 DNA reads TGTGCCAGCAGTGCCGGGACAGTTAGCAATCAGCCCCAGCATTTT. It is translated as CASSAGTVSNQPQHF.

The table lists this clone with a count of one. This chain joins TRBV28 and TRBJ1-4; TRBD1 is a possible D gene (5 bases). The length of the CDR3 is 15 residues. The V end was cut by 6 bases, the J end by 4 bases, with 15 bases between. From germline, CDR1 is MDHEN and CDR2 SYDVKM. CDR3 DNA: TGTGCCAGCAGGACACCGGGACTCAATAATGAAAAACTGTTTTTT. Translating it yields CASRTPGLNNEKLFF.

The chain carries TRBV5-1 and TRBJ2-1; D uncertain. Deletions cut 0 bases from V and 9 bases from J, with 7 bases between. CDR3 length equals 12 residues. CDR1 SGHRS and CDR2 YFSETQ come from the germline V gene. CDR3 sequence reads: CASSLEGIEQFF. CDR3 nucleotide sequence: TGCGCCAGCAGCTTGGAAGGGATTGAGCAGTTCTTC.

In its sample, this clone was seen a few times. The rearrangement joins TRBV10-3 to TRBJ2-2, with a possible D match to TRBD2 (6 bases). The CDR3 spans 17 residues. V was clipped by 10 bases and J by 5 bases, with 26 bases between them. The germline V gene encodes CDR1 ENHRY and CDR2 SYGVKD. The CDR3 sequence is CATKTLTAPAGTGELFF. The CDR3 DNA sequence: TGTGCCACCAAAACCCTGACTGCGCCCGCGGGGACCGGGGAGCTGTTTTTT.

The J gene is TRBJ1-4, the V gene TRBV4-2; D remains unclear. V lost 1 base and J lost 3, with 12 bases in between. The CDR3 extends over 16 amino acids. From germline, CDR1 is LGHNA and CDR2 YNFKEQ. The CDR3 bases are TGTGCCAGCAGCCAAGGAAGCCCAGGTTCTAATGAAAAACTGTTTTTT. This encodes CASSQGSPGSNEKLFF.

As DNA, the CDR3 is TGCGCCAGCAGCTTGGGGGGCGGCGCTAACTATGGCTACACCTTC. As protein: CASSLGGGANYGYTF. The V and J genes are TRBV5-1 and TRBJ1-2, with D possibly matching TRBD1 (5 bases). CDR1 SGHRS and CDR2 YFSETQ come from the germline V gene. This CDR3 spans 15 amino acids. V was clipped by 0 bases and J by 0 bases, with 9 bases between them.

The chain recombines TRBV13 with TRBJ1-1; D is uncertain. Per germline, CDR1 PRHDT and CDR2 FYEKMQ (reference sequence). The CDR3 extends over 16 amino acids. Trimming stripped 6 bases from V and 0 bases from J, with 17 bases between. The chain's CDR3 is CASRRSPRRLNTEAFF. The CDR3 DNA is TGTGCCAGCAGACGAAGCCCCAGACGCCTGAACACTGAAGCTTTCTTT.

The rearrangement uses TRBV5-6 and TRBJ1-5; 7 bases are a match to TRBD1. The germline V gene encodes CDR1 SGHDT and CDR2 YYEEEE. This CDR3 has 15 residues. After removal of 4 bases from V and 7 bases from J, the junction contained 11 bases not matched to a gene. CDR3 nucleotide sequence: TGTGCCAGCAGCCTTATGACAGGGAGGGACCAGCCCCAGCATTTT. Protein product: CASSLMTGRDQPQHF.

The chain combines TRBV11-1 with TRBJ1-1; the D is unclear. V lost 1 base to trimming and J lost 4 bases, with 4 bases between them. Germline V gene lookup returns CDR1 SGHAT and CDR2 FQDESV (reference sequence). The CDR3 is made up of 12 amino acids. The CDR3 spells CASSLDVTEAFF. The CDR3 DNA reads as TGTGCCAGCAGCTTAGATGTCACTGAAGCTTTCTTT.

The sample holds a few counts of this clone. The chain recombines TRBV4-1 with TRBJ2-3; TRBD2 agrees at 9 bases. J gave up 4 bases and V 4 bases, and 9 bases lay outside the gene matches. The CDR3 runs to 16 residues. CDR1 and CDR2 from the germline V gene are MGHRA and YSYEKL. This CDR3 reads CASSPRGGGAADTQYF. In DNA, the CDR3 is TGCGCCAGCAGCCCCCGGGGCGGGGGGGCCGCAGATACGCAGTATTTT.

This clone was detected a few times. This rearrangement joins TRBV2 to TRBJ2-7; TRBD2 matches 15 bases. The ends lost 4 bases at V and 1 base at J; junction bases unmatched: 2. Germline assignment: CDR1 SNHLY and CDR2 FYNNEI. This CDR3 has 16 amino acids. In nucleotides, the CDR3 is TGTGCCAGCAGTGGGGGACTAGCGGGGGGATCCTACGAGCAGTACTTC. Translating gives CASSGGLAGGSYEQYF.

The rearrangement joins TRBV5-8 to TRBJ2-1; either TRBD1 or TRBD2 may fit D (6 bases each). From germline, CDR1 is SGHTS and CDR2 YDEGEE. V was pared by 4 bases and J by 7 bases, with 18 bases between. This CDR3 has 15 residues. The DNA for the CDR3 is TGTGCCAGCAGCCCGGAGGGCAGGGGTTCGAATGAGCAGTTCTTC. This codes for CASSPEGRGSNEQFF.

The chain recombines TRBV5-1 with TRBJ2-7; D might be TRBD2 (5 bases). Trimming removed 0 bases from V and 3 bases from J, with 10 bases in between. The germline V gene encodes CDR1 SGHRS and CDR2 YFSETQ. This CDR3 has 14 amino acids. The chain's CDR3 is CASSLGGASYEQYF. The CDR3 DNA follows: TGCGCCAGCAGCTTGGGGGGAGCCAGCTACGAGCAGTACTTC.

V is TRBV15 and J is TRBJ1-4; D unresolved. The germline V gene encodes CDR1 LNHNV and CDR2 YYDKDF (reference sequence). The CDR3 contains 13 residues. Trimming took 1 base from V and 6 from J, leaving 6 bases between them. CDR3 DNA sequence: TGTGCCACCAGCAGAGTACAGTATGAAAAACTGTTTTTT. As protein: CATSRVQYEKLFF.